These T cell receptor beta chains were read from a single sample in a study of T cells in tuberculosis. Generated by immunoSEQ multiplex PCR, the TCRdb table keeps only in-frame clones and is missing some. The table records roughly 34,000 clones, less than 97% of them present only once. Sequencing used PBMCs. These receptors were taken from a donor aged 5 to 30 with latent tuberculosis or without tuberculosis infection. CDR3s include the opening cysteine and the closing phenylalanine or tryptophan. The D gene is left open where the match is weak. Rows give clone size only sometimes, using once, few, many, or a class for an expanded clone.

v_gene: TRBV4-2; abundance: NA; j_gene: TRBJ1-2; d_gene: NA; CDR3aa: CASSQDSPDRQYGYTF; CDR3nt: TGTGCCAGCAGCCAAGATAGTCCGGACAGACAGTATGGCTACACCTTC
v_gene: TRBV19; abundance: NA; j_gene: TRBJ2-3; d_gene: NA; CDR3aa: CASTLGGTTDTQYF; CDR3nt: TGTGCCAGTACCCTTGGGGGGACTACAGATACGCAGTATTTT
v_gene: TRBV9; abundance: NA; j_gene: TRBJ1-4; d_gene: NA; CDR3aa: CASSTGLSDEKLFF; CDR3nt: TGTGCCAGCAGCACCGGGTTGTCGGATGAAAAACTGTTTTTT
v_gene: TRBV19; abundance: NA; j_gene: TRBJ2-7; d_gene: TRBD1; CDR3aa: CASSITTGRSYEQYF; CDR3nt: TGTGCCAGTAGTATAACGACAGGGCGGTCTTACGAGCAGTACTTC
v_gene: TRBV7-6; abundance: NA; j_gene: TRBJ2-5; d_gene: NA; CDR3aa: CASSSRGVGSGETQYF; CDR3nt: TGTGCCAGCAGCTCAAGAGGAGTTGGGTCCGGGGAGACCCAGTACTTC
v_gene: TRBV9; abundance: NA; j_gene: TRBJ2-7; d_gene: NA; CDR3aa: CASSVRRSGKSSYEQYF; CDR3nt: TGTGCCAGCAGCGTGAGGCGGAGCGGCAAAAGCTCCTACGAGCAGTACTTC
v_gene: TRBV7-3; abundance: NA; j_gene: TRBJ2-3; d_gene: NA; CDR3aa: CASSFAGSTDTQYF; CDR3nt: TGTGCCAGCAGCTTCGCAGGAAGCACAGATACGCAGTATTTT
v_gene: TRBV6-5; abundance: NA; j_gene: TRBJ2-3; d_gene: TRBD1; CDR3aa: CASSYRGADTQYF; CDR3nt: TGTGCCAGCAGCTACAGGGGCGCAGATACGCAGTATTTT
v_gene: TRBV4-1; abundance: NA; j_gene: TRBJ1-5; d_gene: NA; CDR3aa: CASSQAGVPNQPQHF; CDR3nt: TGCGCCAGCAGCCAAGCCGGGGTCCCCAATCAGCCCCAGCATTTT
v_gene: TRBV4-1; abundance: NA; j_gene: TRBJ2-1; d_gene: NA; CDR3aa: CASSQELHRSVYNEQFF; CDR3nt: TGCGCCAGCAGCCAAGAGCTTCACAGATCGGTATACAATGAGCAGTTCTTC
v_gene: TRBV10-3; abundance: NA; j_gene: TRBJ2-5; d_gene: TRBD2; CDR3aa: CATSWGGQETQYF; CDR3nt: TGTGCCACCTCGTGGGGGGGACAAGAGACCCAGTACTTC
v_gene: TRBV7-2; abundance: NA; j_gene: TRBJ1-5; d_gene: NA; CDR3aa: CASSSGRQPQHF; CDR3nt: TGTGCCAGCAGCTCAGGGCGTCAGCCCCAGCATTTT
v_gene: TRBV7-2; abundance: NA; j_gene: TRBJ2-2; d_gene: NA; CDR3aa: CASSLRSGELFF; CDR3nt: TGTGCCAGCAGCCTTAGGAGCGGGGAGCTGTTTTTT
v_gene: TRBV10-3; abundance: NA; j_gene: TRBJ1-2; d_gene: NA; CDR3aa: CAISLETNYGYTF; CDR3nt: TGTGCCATCAGCCTTGAGACAAACTATGGCTACACCTTC
v_gene: TRBV10-3; abundance: NA; j_gene: TRBJ2-3; d_gene: NA; CDR3aa: CAIGGQSDTQYF; CDR3nt: TGTGCCATCGGGGGCCAGTCAGATACGCAGTATTTT
v_gene: TRBV27; abundance: NA; j_gene: TRBJ2-1; d_gene: TRBD2; CDR3aa: CATLAGGVYNEQFF; CDR3nt: TGTGCCACTTTAGCGGGAGGGGTTTACAATGAGCAGTTCTTC
v_gene: TRBV19; abundance: NA; j_gene: TRBJ2-5; d_gene: NA; CDR3aa: CASSIDSGSRGTQYF; CDR3nt: TGTGCCAGTAGTATTGACTCCGGTTCACGGGGGACCCAGTACTTC
v_gene: TRBV30; abundance: NA; j_gene: TRBJ1-2; d_gene: TRBD1; CDR3aa: CAWSFHRGGYGYTF; CDR3nt: TGTGCCTGGAGTTTCCACAGGGGGGGGTATGGCTACACTTTC
v_gene: TRBV5-6; abundance: NA; j_gene: TRBJ2-2; d_gene: TRBD2; CDR3aa: CASSLLTGGQGTGELFF; CDR3nt: TGTGCCAGCAGCTTGTTAACGGGGGGGCAAGGCACCGGGGAGCTGTTTTTT
v_gene: TRBV29-1; abundance: NA; j_gene: TRBJ2-7; d_gene: TRBD2; CDR3aa: CSAGGSGGSYEQYF; CDR3nt: TGCAGCGCCGGGGGTAGCGGGGGCTCCTACGAGCAGTACTTC
v_gene: TRBV19; abundance: NA; j_gene: TRBJ1-2; d_gene: TRBD1; CDR3aa: CASSWGTGNYGYTF; CDR3nt: TGTGCCAGTAGTTGGGGGACAGGGAACTATGGCTACACCTTC
v_gene: TRBV14; abundance: NA; j_gene: TRBJ1-6; d_gene: TRBD1; CDR3aa: CASSQAWDRLHF; CDR3nt: TGTGCCAGCAGCCAAGCCTGGGACAGGCTCCACTTT
v_gene: TRBV11-2; abundance: NA; j_gene: TRBJ2-1; d_gene: TRBD2; CDR3aa: CASSSIGLAGGSSYNEQFF; CDR3nt: TGTGCCAGCAGCTCCATAGGACTAGCGGGGGGGAGCTCCTACAATGAGCAGTTCTTC
v_gene: TRBV11-2; abundance: NA; j_gene: TRBJ2-7; d_gene: NA; CDR3aa: CASSSNPVYEQYF; CDR3nt: TGTGCCAGCAGCTCAAATCCAGTCTACGAGCAGTACTTC
v_gene: TRBV30; abundance: NA; j_gene: TRBJ2-1; d_gene: TRBD1; CDR3aa: CAWSSGQGAGEQFF; CDR3nt: TGTGCCTGGAGTTCCGGACAGGGGGCCGGGGAGCAGTTCTTC
v_gene: TRBV2; abundance: NA; j_gene: TRBJ1-2; d_gene: NA; CDR3aa: CASSEQGNGYTF; CDR3nt: TGTGCCAGCAGTGAACAGGGGAATGGCTACACCTTC
v_gene: TRBV11-2; abundance: NA; j_gene: TRBJ1-2; d_gene: TRBD1; CDR3aa: CASSSGQGEGGYTF; CDR3nt: TGTGCCAGCAGCTCCGGACAGGGAGAGGGTGGCTACACCTTC
v_gene: TRBV6-1; abundance: NA; j_gene: TRBJ2-7; d_gene: TRBD2; CDR3aa: CASRIAGRTYEQYF; CDR3nt: TGTGCCAGCCGGATAGCGGGACGCACCTACGAGCAGTACTTC
v_gene: TRBV19; abundance: NA; j_gene: TRBJ2-7; d_gene: TRBD2; CDR3aa: CASSPGTSGEYSYEQYF; CDR3nt: TGTGCCAGTAGTCCCGGGACTAGCGGGGAGTATTCCTACGAGCAGTACTTC
v_gene: TRBV27; abundance: NA; j_gene: TRBJ2-1; d_gene: TRBD2; CDR3aa: CASSLSTSGRNEQFF; CDR3nt: TGTGCCAGCAGTTTATCGACTAGCGGGAGAAATGAGCAGTTCTTC
v_gene: TRBV5-6; abundance: NA; j_gene: TRBJ2-3; d_gene: TRBD2; CDR3aa: CASSLRTSGTDTQYF; CDR3nt: TGTGCCAGCAGCCTCCGGACTAGCGGCACAGATACGCAGTATTTT
v_gene: TRBV7-8; abundance: NA; j_gene: TRBJ1-3; d_gene: NA; CDR3aa: CASSLREASDTIYF; CDR3nt: TGTGCCAGCAGTCTAAGAGAGGCTTCGGACACCATATATTTT
v_gene: TRBV4-1; abundance: NA; j_gene: TRBJ1-1; d_gene: NA; CDR3aa: CASFRGGGTEAFF; CDR3nt: TGCGCCAGCTTTCGAGGCGGGGGCACTGAAGCTTTCTTT
v_gene: TRBV19; abundance: NA; j_gene: TRBJ1-6; d_gene: TRBD1; CDR3aa: CASSPSQGAGSPLHF; CDR3nt: TGTGCCAGTAGTCCCAGCCAGGGGGCCGGTTCACCCCTCCACTTT
v_gene: TRBV28; abundance: once; j_gene: TRBJ1-1; d_gene: NA; CDR3aa: CASNVPRMNTEAFF; CDR3nt: TGTGCCAGCAACGTCCCGAGGATGAACACTGAAGCTTTCTTT
v_gene: TRBV7-2; abundance: NA; j_gene: TRBJ1-4; d_gene: TRBD1; CDR3aa: CASSRETGYNEKLFF; CDR3nt: TGTGCCAGCAGCCGCGAGACAGGGTATAATGAAAAACTGTTTTTT
v_gene: TRBV4-3; abundance: NA; j_gene: TRBJ1-5; d_gene: TRBD1; CDR3aa: CASSRDRDDQPQHF; CDR3nt: TGCGCCAGCAGCAGGGACAGGGACGATCAGCCCCAGCATTTT
v_gene: TRBV5-1; abundance: NA; j_gene: TRBJ1-2; d_gene: TRBD1; CDR3aa: CASSYRTGGVYGYTF; CDR3nt: TGCGCCAGCAGCTACCGGACAGGGGGCGTGTATGGCTACACCTTC
v_gene: TRBV6-5; abundance: NA; j_gene: TRBJ2-2; d_gene: NA; CDR3aa: CASSPGGLNTGELFF; CDR3nt: TGTGCCAGCAGCCCCGGAGGGTTGAACACCGGGGAGCTGTTTTTT
v_gene: TRBV11-2; abundance: NA; j_gene: TRBJ2-7; d_gene: NA; CDR3aa: CASSRWTVPYEQYF; CDR3nt: TGTGCCAGCAGCCGATGGACAGTCCCCTACGAGCAGTACTTC
v_gene: TRBV7-3; abundance: NA; j_gene: TRBJ2-1; d_gene: NA; CDR3aa: CASSLTAGASYNEQFF; CDR3nt: TGTGCCAGCAGCTTAACGGCGGGGGCATCCTACAATGAGCAGTTCTTC
v_gene: TRBV18; abundance: NA; j_gene: TRBJ2-1; d_gene: TRBD2; CDR3aa: CASSLVSGTSGIHEQFF; CDR3nt: TGTGCCAGCTCACTAGTCTCCGGGACTAGCGGGATACATGAGCAGTTCTTC
v_gene: TRBV9; abundance: NA; j_gene: TRBJ2-3; d_gene: NA; CDR3aa: CASSSGGLGADTQYF; CDR3nt: TGTGCCAGCAGCTCAGGGGGACTAGGCGCAGATACGCAGTATTTT
v_gene: TRBV5-4; abundance: NA; j_gene: TRBJ2-5; d_gene: NA; CDR3aa: CASSWYQGGTQETQYF; CDR3nt: TGTGCCAGCAGCTGGTATCAAGGGGGAACTCAAGAGACCCAGTACTTC
v_gene: TRBV5-6; abundance: NA; j_gene: TRBJ2-2; d_gene: TRBD2; CDR3aa: CASSPLAANTGELFF; CDR3nt: TGTGCCAGCAGCCCCCTAGCGGCGAACACCGGGGAGCTGTTTTTT
v_gene: TRBV9; abundance: NA; j_gene: TRBJ1-3; d_gene: TRBD1; CDR3aa: CASSVTGDGNTIYF; CDR3nt: TGTGCCAGCAGCGTGACAGGGGACGGAAACACCATATATTTT